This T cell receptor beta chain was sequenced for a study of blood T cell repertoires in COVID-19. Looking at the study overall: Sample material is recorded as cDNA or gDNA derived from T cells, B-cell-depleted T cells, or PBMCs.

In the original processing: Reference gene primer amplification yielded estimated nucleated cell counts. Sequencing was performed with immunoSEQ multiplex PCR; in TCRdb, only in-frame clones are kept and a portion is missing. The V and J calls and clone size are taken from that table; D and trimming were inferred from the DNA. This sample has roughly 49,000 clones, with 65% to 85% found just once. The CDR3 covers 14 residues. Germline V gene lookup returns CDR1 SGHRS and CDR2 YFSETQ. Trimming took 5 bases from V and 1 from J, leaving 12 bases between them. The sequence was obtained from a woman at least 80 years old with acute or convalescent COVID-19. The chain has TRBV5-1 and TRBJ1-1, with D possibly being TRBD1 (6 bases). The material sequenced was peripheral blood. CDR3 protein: CASRPGGANTEAFF. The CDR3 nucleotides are TGCGCCAGCAGACCTGGGGGGGCGAACACTGAAGCTTTCTTT.